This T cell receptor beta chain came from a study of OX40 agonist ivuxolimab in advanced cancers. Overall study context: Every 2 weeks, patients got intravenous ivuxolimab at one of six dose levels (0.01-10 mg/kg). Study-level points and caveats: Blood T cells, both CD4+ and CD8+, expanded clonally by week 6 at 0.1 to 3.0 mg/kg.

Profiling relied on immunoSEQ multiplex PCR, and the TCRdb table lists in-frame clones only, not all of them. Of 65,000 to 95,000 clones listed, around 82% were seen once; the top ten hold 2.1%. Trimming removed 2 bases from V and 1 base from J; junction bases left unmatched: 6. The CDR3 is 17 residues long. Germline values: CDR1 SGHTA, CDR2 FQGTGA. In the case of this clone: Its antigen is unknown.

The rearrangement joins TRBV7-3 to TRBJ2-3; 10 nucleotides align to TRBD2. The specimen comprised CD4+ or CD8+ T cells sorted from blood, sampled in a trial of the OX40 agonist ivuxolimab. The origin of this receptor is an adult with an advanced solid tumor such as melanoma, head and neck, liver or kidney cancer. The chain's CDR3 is CASSLSEGTSGTDTQYF. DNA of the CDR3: TGTGCCAGCAGCTTATCGGAAGGGACTAGCGGCACAGATACGCAGTATTTT.